The next 6 T cell receptor beta chains were all read from a single sample in a study of T cells in Graves' hyperthyroidism and ophthalmopathy. Amplification yielded TCR beta CDR3 regions, with RNA transcripts as the source. Primed by the HTBI set, a first-round RT-PCR was run on the TCR CDR3. TCRdb reprocessed the multiplex PCR reads with MiXCR, giving one entry per CDR3 protein. This table has roughly 380,000 distinct CDR3 sequences, over 11% appearing once. The sequencing input was blood. The receptors stem from a woman aged 55-69 years with Graves' hyperthyroidism.

Points on this clonotype: This sequence may be a read error, since a much larger clone differs from it by one base. The chain recombines TRBV30 with TRBJ2-1, with D perhaps TRBD1 (6 bases). The better agreement between TRBJ2-7 and the DNA end casts doubt on the J call. This CDR3 comprises 11 residues. Germline V gene lookup returns CDR1 GTSNPN and CDR2 SVGIG (reference sequence). The DNA of the CDR3 is TGTGCCTGGCAGGGGTACAATGAGCAGTACTTC. Its translation is CAWQGYNEQYF.

A remark on this clonotype: Possible read error: a much larger clone is one base away. The chain carries TRBV18 and TRBJ2-5; TRBD1 agrees at 8 bases. CDR1 KGHSH and CDR2 LQKENI come from the germline V gene. The CDR3 is made up of 14 amino acids. The V and J ends lost 8 bases and 3 bases, in that order; junction bases with no gene match: 8. CDR3 loop: CASPRSGGEETQYF. DNA of the CDR3: TGTGCCAGCCCACGGTCAGGGGGCGAAGAGACCCAGTACTTC.

In the case of this clonotype: A much larger clone differs by one base, so this may be a read error. The chain employs TRBV12-3 or TRBV12-4 and TRBJ2-7; D perhaps matches TRBD1 (6 bases). The CDR3 sequence is 12 residues long. This chain's CDR3 is CASSSQGREQHF. The DNA of the CDR3 is TGTGCCAGCAGTTCACAGGGTCGCGAGCAGCACTTC.

In its sample, this clonotype was seen once. The V gene is TRBV19, the J gene TRBJ1-5; TRBD1 is a possible D gene (6 bases). V was pared by 6 bases and J by 2 bases, with 17 bases between. This CDR3 region has 16 residues. Germline lookup yields CDR1 LNHDA and CDR2 SQIVND (reference sequence). The CDR3 sequence: CASRFSYRARNQPQHF. CDR3 nucleotides: TGTGCCAGTAGGTTTTCCTACAGGGCCCGCAATCAGCCCCAGCATTTT.

This clonotype was seen only a few times. The chain couples TRBV9 to TRBJ2-2; 8 nucleotides match TRBD2. V was clipped by 2 bases and J by 4 bases; unmatched bases: 10. Germline loops: CDR1 SGDLS, CDR2 YYNGEE. This CDR3 contains 17 residues. CDR3 amino acids: CASSVGSAGVVTGELFF. CDR3 DNA: TGTGCCAGCAGCGTCGGGTCAGCGGGAGTTGTCACCGGGGAGCTGTTTTTT. The full variable domain, in which reference TRBV9 and TRBJ2-2 provide the parts outside the CDR3, is DSGVTQTPKHLITATGQRVTLRCSPRSGDLSVYWYQQSLDQGLQFLIQYYNGEERAKGNILERFSAQQFPDLHSELNLSSLELGDSALYFCASSVGSAGVVTGELFFGEGSRLTVL.

The sample holds a few counts of this clonotype. This chain connects TRBV5-4 to TRBJ2-7, with 10 positions matching TRBD1. The CDR3 is made up of 16 amino acids. V was pared by 5 bases and J by 2 bases, with 10 bases of the junction left unmatched. Germline V gene data show CDR1 as SGHNT and CDR2 as YYREEE (reference sequence). CDR3: CASSTGTGTGAYEQYF. CDR3 sequence (DNA): TGTGCCAGCAGTACCGGGACAGGGACAGGGGCCTACGAGCAGTACTTC.